A selection of T cell receptor beta chains follows, all from one sample in a study of cytomegalovirus exposure and HLA in healthy donors. This table comes from immunoSEQ multiplex PCR, and its TCRdb copy is limited to in-frame clones, with some not included. The sample records about 160,000 clones, approximately 72% being singletons. Sequenced input: PBMCs. Receptors were obtained from a man aged 40-49 years in good health and CMV-seropositive. The CDR3 runs from the conserved cysteine through the conserved F or W. D genes are given only for firm matches. Clone sizes are given selectively: once, few, many, or a class where the clone is expanded.

d_gene,v_gene,j_gene,abundance,CDR3nt,CDR3aa
TRBD1,TRBV6-1,TRBJ1-6,few,TGTGCCAGCAGGGGGGACAGGGCTTCACCCCTCCACTTT,CASRGDRASPLHF
NA,TRBV9,TRBJ2-5,few,TGTGCCAGCAGCGTAGGACAGCAAGAGACCCAGTACTTC,CASSVGQQETQYF
NA,TRBV7-2,TRBJ1-4,NA,TGTGCCAGCAGCCCCCGCCGGGGGACCGAAAAACTGTTTTTT,CASSPRRGTEKLFF
NA,TRBV12-5,TRBJ1-1,NA,TGTGCTAGTGCTCCCGCTGGAGGGACTGAAGCTTTCTTT,CASAPAGGTEAFF
TRBD1,TRBV7-6,TRBJ1-1,NA,TGTGCCAGCAGCCCCACCCCGGACAGGGGAGAAGCTTTCTTT,CASSPTPDRGEAFF
NA,TRBV6-5,TRBJ1-4,NA,TGTGCCAGCAGTTACAACTATGCAACTAATGAAAAACTGTTTTTT,CASSYNYATNEKLFF
NA,TRBV7-6,TRBJ2-3,NA,TGTGCCAGCGGGGGGAGAGCAGATACGCAGTATTTT,CASGGRADTQYF
NA,TRBV7-8,TRBJ2-1,NA,TGTGCCAGCAGCTTAGCACACTACAATGAGCAGTTCTTC,CASSLAHYNEQFF
NA,TRBV4-1,TRBJ2-2,few,TGCGCCAGCAGCCAAGAGGGGAGGAACGGGGAGCTGTTTTTT,CASSQEGRNGELFF
TRBD1,TRBV5-1,TRBJ1-4,NA,TGCGCCAGCAGCTTGGAAGGGACAGGGCATGAAAAACTGTTTTTT,CASSLEGTGHEKLFF
NA,TRBV7-9,TRBJ1-2,NA,TGTGCCAGCAGCTTAGCGCTGGGTCCTCAGGACTATGGCTACACCTTC,CASSLALGPQDYGYTF
NA,TRBV9,TRBJ2-4,NA,TGTGCCAGCAGCCCGACAGGCACACGGGACATTCAGTACTTC,CASSPTGTRDIQYF
TRBD2,TRBV4-2,TRBJ2-3,NA,TGTGCCAGCAGCCAAGTAGGGGTGACTAGCGACGGGGGCGCAGATACGCAGTATTTT,CASSQVGVTSDGGADTQYF
NA,TRBV9,TRBJ2-2,NA,TGTGCCAGCAGCGTAGACACAGGTAGCACCGGGGAGCTGTTTTTT,CASSVDTGSTGELFF
NA,TRBV18,TRBJ1-3,NA,TGTGCCAGCTCTACGGGACTATCTGGAAACACCATATATTTT,CASSTGLSGNTIYF
TRBD1,TRBV19,TRBJ1-5,NA,TGTGCCAGTAGTATGGTCGGACAGGGGCCTTCCCGAAGCAATCAGCCCCAGCATTTT,CASSMVGQGPSRSNQPQHF
NA,TRBV27,TRBJ1-6,NA,TGTGCCAGCAGTCTCTACTCACCTCCTGCGAGTTCACCCCTCCACTTT,CASSLYSPPASSPLHF
TRBD1,TRBV12-5,TRBJ1-2,NA,TGTGCTAGTGGAGGACAGGGCCGCTATGGCTACACCTTC,CASGGQGRYGYTF
NA,TRBV6-1,TRBJ1-1,NA,TGTGCCAGCATGAGGGTCCCGGACACTGAAGCTTTCTTT,CASMRVPDTEAFF
NA,TRBV4-1,TRBJ1-6,few,TGCGCCAGCAGCCAAGAACAGGGTCAGTCACCCCTCCACTTT,CASSQEQGQSPLHF
NA,TRBV5-1,TRBJ1-3,NA,TGCGCCAGCAGCCCCGAGGGGGGGTTAGATGGAAACACCATATATTTT,CASSPEGGLDGNTIYF
NA,TRBV19,TRBJ1-2,NA,TGTGCCAGTACCCCCGACAGCAGGGCAGCTAACTATGGCTACACCTTC,CASTPDSRAANYGYTF
NA,TRBV11-2,TRBJ2-3,NA,TGTGCCAGCAGCTTATTGATGGGGCCTGGGATAGATACGCAGTATTTT,CASSLLMGPGIDTQYF
NA,TRBV7-2,TRBJ2-3,NA,TGTGCCAGCAGCTTAGGAGGCGGGGGCACAGATACGCAGTATTTT,CASSLGGGGTDTQYF
TRBD1,TRBV5-1,TRBJ1-4,NA,TGCGCCAGCAGCTCCGGGACAGCAAATGAAAAACTGTTTTTT,CASSSGTANEKLFF
TRBD1,TRBV27,TRBJ1-2,NA,TGTGCCAGCAGTCGCCTCCGACAGGGCGACTATGGCTACACCTTC,CASSRLRQGDYGYTF
NA,TRBV7-2,TRBJ2-7,NA,TGTGCCAGCAGTTTGGGTGATTTGGCGGAGCGGCAGTACTTC,CASSLGDLAERQYF
TRBD1,TRBV11-2,TRBJ1-2,NA,TGTGCCAGCAGCTCGTCCGGGACAGGGACTCCTGAAACCTTC,CASSSSGTGTPETF
TRBD2,TRBV7-7,TRBJ2-7,NA,TGTGCTAGCTCGGCGGGGGGCGGTGAGCAGTACTTC,CASSAGGGEQYF
TRBD1,TRBV5-3,TRBJ1-1,NA,TGTGCCAGAAGCAACGCAGGGGGCGCAGGTGAAGCTTTCTTT,CARSNAGGAGEAFF
NA,TRBV29-1,TRBJ1-2,few,TGCAGCGTCACGGGGGGGCGTGGTGGCTACACCTTC,CSVTGGRGGYTF
TRBD1,TRBV18,TRBJ2-7,NA,TGTGCCAGCTCACCACCCCCCGGACAGGGCTACGAGCAGTACTTC,CASSPPPGQGYEQYF
TRBD1,TRBV9,TRBJ1-1,NA,TGTGCCAGCAGCGTTACAGGGGTAATGAACACTGAAGCTTTCTTT,CASSVTGVMNTEAFF
TRBD2,TRBV6-5,TRBJ2-3,NA,TGTGCCAGCAGTTACTTGGCGGGGGGCGGCACAGATACGCAGTATTTT,CASSYLAGGGTDTQYF
NA,TRBV4-3,TRBJ1-1,NA,TGCGCCAGCAGCCAAGGGGCCGGGGGGAGGACTGAAGCTTTCTTT,CASSQGAGGRTEAFF
NA,TRBV4-3,TRBJ2-6,few,TGCGCCAGCAGCCAAGAGGTGGGGGCCGTCTCTGGGGCCAACGTCCTGACTTTC,CASSQEVGAVSGANVLTF
NA,TRBV15,TRBJ2-2,NA,TGTGCCACCAGTACGGAGCGGAACACCGGGGAGCTGTTTTTT,CATSTERNTGELFF
TRBD1,TRBV7-2,TRBJ2-7,NA,TGTGCCAGCAGCTCGAGGGGACAGGGGCAACACTATAGCTCCTACGAGCAGTACTTC,CASSSRGQGQHYSSYEQYF
TRBD2,TRBV7-8,TRBJ2-1,NA,TGTGCCAGCAGCCCACGACTAGCACCTGAGCAGTTCTTC,CASSPRLAPEQFF
TRBD1,TRBV7-2,TRBJ2-7,NA,TGTGCCAGCAGCTTAGCGACAGCCGGGACAGTATTTTCCTACGAGCAGTACTTC,CASSLATAGTVFSYEQYF
NA,TRBV9,TRBJ2-3,NA,TGTGCCAGCAGCGTAGTTACAAAGAGCACAGATACGCAGTATTTT,CASSVVTKSTDTQYF
TRBD2,TRBV6-6,TRBJ2-1,NA,TGTGCCAGCAGAACGGGACGGGGGGTTGGCAATGAGCAGTTCTTC,CASRTGRGVGNEQFF
TRBD1,TRBV18,TRBJ1-2,NA,TGTGCCAGCTCACCGACAGGGGGGATTGGCTACACCTTC,CASSPTGGIGYTF
NA,TRBV9,TRBJ1-1,NA,TGTGCCAGCAGCCCCTTCGCTGCAGACACTGAAGCTTTCTTT,CASSPFAADTEAFF
NA,TRBV6-5,TRBJ1-2,NA,TGTGCCAGCAGCTTCCGGACAGCGCCCTATGGCTACACCTTC,CASSFRTAPYGYTF